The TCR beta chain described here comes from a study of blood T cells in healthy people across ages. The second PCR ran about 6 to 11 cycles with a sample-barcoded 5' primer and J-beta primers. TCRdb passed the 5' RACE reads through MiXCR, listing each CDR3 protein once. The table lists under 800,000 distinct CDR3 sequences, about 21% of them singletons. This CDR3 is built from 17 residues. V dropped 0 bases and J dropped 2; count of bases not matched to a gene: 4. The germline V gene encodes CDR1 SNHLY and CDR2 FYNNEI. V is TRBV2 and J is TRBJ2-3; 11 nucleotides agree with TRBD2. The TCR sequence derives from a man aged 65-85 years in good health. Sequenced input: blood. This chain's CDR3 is CASSEALTSGTTDTQYF. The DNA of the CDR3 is TGTGCCAGCAGTGAAGCGCTGACTAGCGGGACCACAGATACGCAGTATTTT.